The clone carrying this T cell receptor (beta chain) was observed a few times. The data stem from a study of T cells in Graves' hyperthyroidism and ophthalmopathy. The authors deemed Graves' hyperthyroidism stable absent ophthalmopathy progression within 18 months. Amplification of TCR beta CDR3 regions was performed using RNA transcripts as template. HTBI primers drove first-round RT-PCR of the TCR CDR3. TCRdb recomputed calls from the multiplex PCR reads with MiXCR, one row per CDR3 protein. The sample holds about 92,000 distinct CDR3 sequences, 51% seen once. The CDR3 is made up of 13 amino acids. This TCR was recovered from a woman in her thirties or forties with Graves' hyperthyroidism. V gene TRBV12-3 or TRBV12-4 combines with J gene TRBJ2-5, with D maybe TRBD2 (5 bases). Specimen: blood. CDR3 in amino acids: CASVARGLETQYF. The CDR3 DNA sequence: TGTGCTAGTGTGGCGCGCGGGTTAGAGACCCAGTACTTC.